The clone carrying this TCR beta chain appeared a few times. V lost 6 bases to trimming and J lost 4 bases; unmatched junction nucleotides: 10. This CDR3 comprises 17 residues. Germline V lookup: CDR1 MNHEY, CDR2 SVGEGT. This record comes from a study of human T cells and chemical hapten exposure. In the study overall: Readings were taken at 6 days from patch tests that had applied 0.01% DPC to the upper back.

Noted time point: patch test 2, 6 weeks after DPC sensitization. Treatment meaning: therapeutic diphenylcyclopropenone sensitization with weekly scalp DPC. In TCRdb, the RACE reads were re-called with MiXCR into one record per CDR3 protein. The sample has about 400,000 distinct CDR3 sequences, roughly 6.3% seen once. This sequence joins TRBV6-2 or TRBV6-3 and TRBJ1-5; 12 bases are a match to TRBD1. Sequenced material: whole blood, taken in connection with sensitization to the hapten diphenylcyclopropenone (DPC). This TCR was sampled from a woman younger than 35 with alopecia areata. Some clones in this sample may be carry-over from other donors' samples. CDR3 loop: CASRTGTGGLSNQPQHF. In DNA, the CDR3 is TGTGCCAGCAGGACCGGGACAGGGGGCTTGTCGAATCAGCCCCAGCATTTT.